This T cell receptor beta chain was profiled in a study of CD8 T cells in ankylosing spondylitis. Findings and limits, study-wide: A TCR beta motif of 8 or 9 highly homologous variants appeared characteristic of ankylosing spondylitis blood.

Notes on this clonotype: Its specificity is unknown.

TCRdb recomputed calls from the 5' RACE reads with MiXCR, one row per CDR3 protein. Of some 840,000 distinct CDR3 sequences listed, 12% are singletons. V lost 6 bases and J lost 4, with 16 bases in between. Germline values: CDR1 MDHEN, CDR2 SYDVKM. The CDR3 sequence is 14 residues long. The V and J genes are TRBV28 and TRBJ2-7, with D perhaps assigned TRBD1 or TRBD2 (5 bases each). Material: blood, either unsorted or a sorted T cell fraction (not recorded which). The sequence was obtained from a male donor with ankylosing spondylitis. CDR3 coding DNA: TGTGCCAGCAGCTCAGGAGGACACCGGTACGAGCAGTACTTC. It encodes CASSSGGHRYEQYF.